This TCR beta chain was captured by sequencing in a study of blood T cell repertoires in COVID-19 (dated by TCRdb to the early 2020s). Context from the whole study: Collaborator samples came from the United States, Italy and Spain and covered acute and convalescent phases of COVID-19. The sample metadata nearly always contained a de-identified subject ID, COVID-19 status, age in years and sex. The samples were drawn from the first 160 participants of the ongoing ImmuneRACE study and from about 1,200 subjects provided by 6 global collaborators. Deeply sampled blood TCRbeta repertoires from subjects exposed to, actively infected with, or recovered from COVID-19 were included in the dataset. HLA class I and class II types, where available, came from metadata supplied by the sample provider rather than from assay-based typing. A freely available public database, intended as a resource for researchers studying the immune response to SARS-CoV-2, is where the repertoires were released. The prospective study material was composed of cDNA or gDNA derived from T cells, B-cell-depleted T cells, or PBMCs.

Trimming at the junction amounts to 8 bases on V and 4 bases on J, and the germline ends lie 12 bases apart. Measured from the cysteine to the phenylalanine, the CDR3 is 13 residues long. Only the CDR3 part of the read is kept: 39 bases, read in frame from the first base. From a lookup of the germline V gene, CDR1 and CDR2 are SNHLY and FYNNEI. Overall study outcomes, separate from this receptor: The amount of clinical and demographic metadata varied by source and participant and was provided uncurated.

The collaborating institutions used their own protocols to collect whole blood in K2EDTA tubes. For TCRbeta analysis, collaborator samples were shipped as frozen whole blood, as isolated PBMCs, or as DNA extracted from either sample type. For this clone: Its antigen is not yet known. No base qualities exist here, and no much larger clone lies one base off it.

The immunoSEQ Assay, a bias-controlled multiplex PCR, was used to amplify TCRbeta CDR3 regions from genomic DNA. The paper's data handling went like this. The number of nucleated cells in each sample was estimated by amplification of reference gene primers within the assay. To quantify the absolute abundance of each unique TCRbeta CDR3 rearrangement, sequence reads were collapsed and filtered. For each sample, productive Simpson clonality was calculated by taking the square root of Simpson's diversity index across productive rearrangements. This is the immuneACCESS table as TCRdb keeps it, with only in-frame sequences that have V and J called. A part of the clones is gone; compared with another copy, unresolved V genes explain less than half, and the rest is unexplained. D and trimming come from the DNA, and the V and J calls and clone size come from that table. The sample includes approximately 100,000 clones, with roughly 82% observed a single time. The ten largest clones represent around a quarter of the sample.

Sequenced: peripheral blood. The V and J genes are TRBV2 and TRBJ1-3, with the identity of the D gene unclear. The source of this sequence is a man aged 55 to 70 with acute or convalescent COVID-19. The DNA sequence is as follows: TGTGCCAGCTCGAGGGTAGGAGGAAACACCATATATTTT. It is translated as CASSRVGGNTIYF.